Listed here are 15 T cell receptor beta chains from one sample, sequenced in a study of cytomegalovirus exposure and HLA in healthy donors. The PCR used 60 Vbeta and 13 Jbeta primers. Only in-frame clones appear in the TCRdb table, and some are missing; sequencing was by immunoSEQ multiplex PCR. The table includes 150,000 to 200,000 clones, 82% detected once. Sequencing input: PBMCs. The source is a boy between 2 and 10 years old in good health and CMV-seronegative.

In its sample, this clone was seen a few times. V is TRBV6-5 and J is TRBJ1-6, with D perhaps TRBD1 (5 bases). The CDR3 spans 16 residues. The ends were cut back, 0 bases at V and 7 bases at J, with 13 bases in the middle. CDR1 and CDR2 (germline): MNHEY, SVGAGI. This CDR3 reads CASSYSVPRANSPLHF. In nucleotides, the CDR3 is TGTGCCAGCAGTTACTCGGTGCCCAGGGCCAATTCACCCCTCCACTTT.

Only one count was recorded for this clone. The V call is TRBV5-4, the J call TRBJ2-7; TRBD1 agrees at 7 bases. The V segment lost 4 bases and the J segment 5 bases; nucleotides outside the gene matches: 9. This CDR3 is 14 amino acids long. Germline V CDR1 and CDR2: SGHNT, YYREEE (reference sequence). CDR3 bases: TGTGCCAGCAGCAGAGAGACAGGGATTGACGAGCAGTACTTC. This translates into CASSRETGIDEQYF.

The genes are TRBV7-8 and TRBJ2-5; the match to TRBD2 covers 8 bases. CDR3 length equals 15 residues. The germline CDR1 and CDR2 sequences are SGHVS and FQNEAQ. V gave up 4 bases and J gave up 2 bases; unmatched junction bases: 6. The CDR3 DNA reads as TGTGCCAGCAGCTCGACGGGGGGGGTACAAGAGACCCAGTACTTC. Its protein is CASSSTGGVQETQYF.

This chain joins TRBV2 and TRBJ2-7; 7 nucleotides match TRBD2. Germline values: CDR1 SNHLY, CDR2 FYNNEI. This CDR3 has 14 residues. V dropped 4 bases and J dropped 1; count of bases not matched to a gene: 4. The CDR3 loop is CASSGSLASYEQYF. The CDR3, as DNA: TGTGCCAGCAGTGGATCACTAGCGTCCTACGAGCAGTACTTC.

V is TRBV4-1 and J is TRBJ1-4; TRBD1 matches at 7 bases. The CDR3 has 16 amino acids. The junction had 7 bases not matched to a gene; V was cut back by 0 bases and J by 6 bases. Germline V gene data show CDR1 as MGHRA and CDR2 as YSYEKL. CDR3 bases: TGCGCCAGCAGCCAAGATGCAGGGGGTTTGGATGAAAAACTGTTTTTT. This gives the protein CASSQDAGGLDEKLFF.

This clone was counted once. This chain uses TRBV2 with TRBJ2-2, with D perhaps matching TRBD1 (6 bases). V lost 5 bases to trimming and J lost 6 bases, with 7 bases between them. The CDR3 runs to 12 residues. Germline CDR1 SNHLY, CDR2 FYNNEI. CDR3 protein: CASSTGSGELFF. The CDR3 nucleotides are TGTGCCAGCAGTACAGGGTCCGGGGAGCTGTTTTTT.

Here the CDR3 DNA reads TGTGCCAGCGGTTCCATCTACCGGGACAGGGGAATGAAAAAACTGTTTTTT. It codes for CASGSIYRDRGMKKLFF. The rearrangement joins TRBV27 to TRBJ1-4; 10 nucleotides match TRBD1. There are 17 residues in the CDR3. Trimming took 8 bases from V and 9 from J; bases not matched to a gene: 18. CDR1 MNHEY and CDR2 SMNVEV come from the germline V gene (reference sequence).

In this sample, this clone turned up a few times. The chain is built from TRBV7-8 and TRBJ1-4; TRBD1 aligns across 9 bases. The CDR3 extends over 14 amino acids. The germline CDR1 and CDR2 sequences are SGHVS and FQNEAQ. Trimming removed 4 bases from V and 6 bases from J; junction bases left unmatched: 3. The CDR3 protein is CASSSDRGDEKLFF. CDR3 DNA sequence: TGTGCCAGCAGCTCGGACAGGGGAGATGAAAAACTGTTTTTT. Complete variable domain (other parts from reference TRBV7-8 and TRBJ1-4): GAGVSQSPRYKVAKRGQDVALRCDPISGHVSLFWYQQALGQGPEFLTYFQNEAQLDKSGLPSDRFFAERPEGSVSTLKIQRTQQEDSAVYLCASSSDRGDEKLFFGSGTQLSVL.

The genes are TRBV5-4 and TRBJ2-2; TRBD2 aligns across 8 bases. After removal of 0 bases from V and 4 bases from J, the junction contained 5 bases not matched to a gene. The CDR3 covers 16 residues. CDR1 is SGHNT and CDR2 is YYREEE in the germline V gene (reference sequence). The chain's CDR3 is CASSLASRGGTGELFF. The CDR3 DNA is TGTGCCAGCAGCTTGGCCAGTCGGGGGGGCACCGGGGAGCTGTTTTTT.

The CDR3 spells CASSPRTGEGYTF. The CDR3 DNA reads TGTGCCAGCAGCCCGCGGACAGGGGAAGGCTACACCTTC. The chain links TRBV14 to TRBJ1-2; 9 bases match TRBD1. V lost 4 bases to trimming and J lost 8 bases; unmatched junction nucleotides: 5. From germline, CDR1 is SGHDN and CDR2 FVKESK. The CDR3 contains 13 residues.

The J gene is TRBJ2-5, the V gene TRBV4-1, with a weak D call TRBD2 (5 bases). Germline lookup yields CDR1 MGHRA and CDR2 YSYEKL. Deletions cut 4 bases from V and 5 bases from J, with 14 bases between. This CDR3 contains 14 residues. CDR3 in amino acids: CASSRQDSGETQYF. In DNA, the CDR3 is TGCGCCAGCAGCCGCCAGGACTCTGGGGAGACCCAGTACTTC.

V is TRBV6-4 and J is TRBJ2-1, with 10 bases aligning to TRBD2. Germline V lookup: CDR1 MRHNA, CDR2 SNTAGT. The CDR3 runs 13 residues. V lost 5 bases to trimming and J lost 9 bases; unmatched junction nucleotides: 4. The CDR3 DNA reads TGTGCCAGCAGTCCAGAGCGGGGGGGTGAGCAGTTCTTC. Protein: CASSPERGGEQFF.

V gene TRBV9 combines with J gene TRBJ2-2, with 8 bases fitting TRBD2. The V gene end was trimmed by 3 bases and the J gene end by 3 bases; junction bases not matched to a gene: 1. The germline V gene has CDR1 SGDLS and CDR2 YYNGEE. CDR3 size: 14 residues. In nucleotides, the CDR3 is TGTGCCAGCAGCGCTAGCGGGTACACCGGGGAGCTGTTTTTT. Encoded protein: CASSASGYTGELFF.

The rearrangement joins TRBV2 to TRBJ1-1, with 8 bases identical to TRBD1. Trimming at V came to 6 bases and at J to 4 bases, leaving 4 bases not matched to a gene. Germline CDR1 and CDR2: SNHLY and FYNNEI. This CDR3 is 13 amino acids long. This CDR3 reads CASRPTGGTEAFF. The CDR3 coding sequence is TGTGCCAGCAGGCCCACAGGGGGCACTGAAGCTTTCTTT.

The chain has TRBV4-3 and TRBJ2-6; tentatively, D is TRBD1 (7 bases). Germline V gene sequence: CDR1 LGHNA, CDR2 YSLEER. The V end lost 4 bases, the J end lost 0 bases, and 10 bases lay between the germline ends. The CDR3 contains 16 residues. The CDR3 reads CASSPQGGSGANVLTF. In nucleotides, the CDR3 is TGCGCCAGCAGCCCCCAGGGGGGCTCTGGGGCCAACGTCCTGACTTTC.